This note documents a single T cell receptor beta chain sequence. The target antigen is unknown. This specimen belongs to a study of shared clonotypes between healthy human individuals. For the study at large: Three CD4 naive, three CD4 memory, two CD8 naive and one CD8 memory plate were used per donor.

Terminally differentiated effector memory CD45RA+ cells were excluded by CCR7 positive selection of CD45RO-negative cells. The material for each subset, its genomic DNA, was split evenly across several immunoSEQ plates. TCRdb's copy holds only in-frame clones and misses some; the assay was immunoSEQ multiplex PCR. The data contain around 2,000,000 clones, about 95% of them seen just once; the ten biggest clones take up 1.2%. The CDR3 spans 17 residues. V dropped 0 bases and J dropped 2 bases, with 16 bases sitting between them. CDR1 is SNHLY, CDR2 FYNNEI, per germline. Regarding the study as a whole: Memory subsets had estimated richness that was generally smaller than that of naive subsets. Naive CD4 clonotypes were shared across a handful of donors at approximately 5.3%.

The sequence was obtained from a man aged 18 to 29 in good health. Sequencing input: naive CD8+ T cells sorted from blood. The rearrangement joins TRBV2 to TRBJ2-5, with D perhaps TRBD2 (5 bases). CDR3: CASSEASPRAPQETQYF. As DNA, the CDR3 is TGTGCCAGCAGTGAAGCCTCCCCGAGGGCCCCGCAAGAGACCCAGTACTTC. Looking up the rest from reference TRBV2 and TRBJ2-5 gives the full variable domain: EPEVTQTPSHQVTQMGQEVILRCVPISNHLYFYWYRQILGQKVEFLVSFYNNEISEKSEIFDDQFSVERPDGSNFTLKIRSTKLEDSAMYFCASSEASPRAPQETQYFGPGTRLLVL.